These 3 T cell receptor beta chains share one sample of origin, sequenced in a study of memory CD4+ T cells and cytomegalovirus serostatus. Single viable CD3+CD4+CD8-CD45RO+ cells were sorted as the memory CD4+ T cells. Sequencing was performed with immunoSEQ multiplex PCR; in TCRdb, only in-frame clones are kept and a portion is missing. The sample shows some 52,000 clones, around 83% of them seen only once. The sequenced sample consisted of memory CD4+ T cells from blood. These receptors were taken from an adult in good health and CMV-seropositive.

The chain employs TRBV18 and TRBJ2-1; D may match TRBD1 or TRBD2 (6 bases each). This CDR3 comprises 15 residues. Trimming removed 3 bases from V and 5 bases from J, with 14 bases in between. CDR1 is KGHSH and CDR2 is LQKENI in the germline V gene. In DNA form, the CDR3 reads TGTGCCAGCTCACCGGGGGCGGGACGAAACAATGAGCAGTTCTTC. Translation gives CASSPGAGRNNEQFF.

Here the CDR3 reads CASSLKPGGAQPQHF. The CDR3 bases are TGTGCCAGCAGCTTAAAACCTGGCGGCGCACAGCCCCAGCATTTT. The chain carries TRBV7-8 and TRBJ1-5, with D uncertain. Trimming left V 2 bases short and J 7 bases short, with 15 bases between. This CDR3 contains 15 residues. Germline-derived CDR1 and CDR2 are SGHVS and FQNEAQ.

The chain combines TRBV7-3 with TRBJ2-2; TRBD1 agrees at 7 bases. The CDR3 length is 14 residues. Germline trimming cut 5 bases from V and 6 bases from J; bases unmatched to any gene: 6. From germline, CDR1 is SGHTA and CDR2 FQGTGA. The CDR3 DNA follows: TGTGCCAGCAGCGCCCATCAGGGGGCCGGGGAGCTGTTTTTT. Amino acid sequence: CASSAHQGAGELFF.